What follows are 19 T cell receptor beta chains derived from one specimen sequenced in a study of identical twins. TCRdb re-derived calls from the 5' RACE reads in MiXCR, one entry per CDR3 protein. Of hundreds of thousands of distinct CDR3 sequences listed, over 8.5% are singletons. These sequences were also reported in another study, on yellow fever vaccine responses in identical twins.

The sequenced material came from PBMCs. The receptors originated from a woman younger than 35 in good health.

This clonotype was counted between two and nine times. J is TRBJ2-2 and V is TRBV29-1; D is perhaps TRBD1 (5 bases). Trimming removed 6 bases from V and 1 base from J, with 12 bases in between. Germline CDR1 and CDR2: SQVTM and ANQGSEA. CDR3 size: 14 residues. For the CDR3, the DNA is TGCAGCGTCCCAATAACAGGGAACACCGGGGAGCTGTTTTTT. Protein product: CSVPITGNTGELFF.

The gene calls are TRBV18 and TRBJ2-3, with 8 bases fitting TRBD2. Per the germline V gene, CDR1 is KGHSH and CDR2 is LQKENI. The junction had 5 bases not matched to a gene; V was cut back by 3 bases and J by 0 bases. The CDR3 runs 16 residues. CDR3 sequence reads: CASSPLAGKSTDTQYF. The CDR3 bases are TGTGCCAGCTCACCGTTAGCGGGGAAGAGCACAGATACGCAGTATTTT.

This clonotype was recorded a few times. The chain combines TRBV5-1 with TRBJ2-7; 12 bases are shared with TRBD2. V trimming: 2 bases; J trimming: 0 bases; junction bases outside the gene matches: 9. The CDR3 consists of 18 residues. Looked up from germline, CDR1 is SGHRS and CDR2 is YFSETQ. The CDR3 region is CASSFETSGGPHSYEQYF. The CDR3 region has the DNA TGCGCCAGCAGCTTCGAGACTAGCGGGGGCCCCCACTCCTACGAGCAGTACTTC.

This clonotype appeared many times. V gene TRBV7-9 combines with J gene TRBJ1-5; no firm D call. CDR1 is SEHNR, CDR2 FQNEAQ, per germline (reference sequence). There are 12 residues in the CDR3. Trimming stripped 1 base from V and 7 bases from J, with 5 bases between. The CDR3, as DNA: TGTGCCAGCAGCTTAGGTATCCAGCCCCAGCATTTT. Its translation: CASSLGIQPQHF.

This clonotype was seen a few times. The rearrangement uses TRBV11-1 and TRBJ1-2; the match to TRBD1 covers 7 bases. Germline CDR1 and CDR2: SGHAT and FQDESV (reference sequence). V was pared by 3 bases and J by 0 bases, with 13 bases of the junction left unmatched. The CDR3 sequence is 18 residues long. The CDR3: CASSFLEGQPDSNYGYTF. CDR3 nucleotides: TGTGCCAGCAGCTTCTTAGAGGGACAGCCAGACTCTAACTATGGCTACACCTTC.

This CDR3 reads CASSLDDLPYNEQFF. In DNA, the CDR3 is TGTGCCAGCAGCTTAGATGACTTGCCTTACAATGAGCAGTTCTTC. The chain carries TRBV11-2 and TRBJ2-1, with unresolved D. Germline CDR1 and CDR2: SGHAT and FQNNGV. The V end was cut by 0 bases, the J end by 4 bases, with 10 bases between. This CDR3 spans 15 amino acids. Full variable domain (outside the CDR3, taken from reference TRBV11-2 and TRBJ2-1): EAGVAQSPRYKIIEKRQSVAFWCNPISGHATLYWYQQILGQGPKLLIQFQNNGVVDDSQLPKDRFSAERLKGVDSTLKIQPAKLEDSAVYLCASSLDDLPYNEQFFGPGTRLTVL.

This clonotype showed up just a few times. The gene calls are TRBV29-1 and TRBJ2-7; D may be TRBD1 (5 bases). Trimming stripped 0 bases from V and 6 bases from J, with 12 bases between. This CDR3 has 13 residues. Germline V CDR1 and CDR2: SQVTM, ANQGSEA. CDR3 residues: CSVEDPTETEQYF. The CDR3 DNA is TGCAGCGTTGAAGATCCGACAGAAACCGAGCAGTACTTC.

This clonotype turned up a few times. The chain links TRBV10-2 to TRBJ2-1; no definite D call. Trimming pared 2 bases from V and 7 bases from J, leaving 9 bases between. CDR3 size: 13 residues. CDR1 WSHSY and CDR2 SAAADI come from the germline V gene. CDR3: CASSETKVNEQFF. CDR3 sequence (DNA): TGCGCCAGCAGTGAGACGAAAGTAAATGAGCAGTTCTTC.

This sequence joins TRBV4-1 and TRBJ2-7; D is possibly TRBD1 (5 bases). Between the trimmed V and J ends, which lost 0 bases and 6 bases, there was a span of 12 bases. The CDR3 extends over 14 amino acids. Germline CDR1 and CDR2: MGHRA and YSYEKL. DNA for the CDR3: TGCGCCAGCAGCCAAGATGCAGGGCGGTTCGAGCAGTACTTC. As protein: CASSQDAGRFEQYF.

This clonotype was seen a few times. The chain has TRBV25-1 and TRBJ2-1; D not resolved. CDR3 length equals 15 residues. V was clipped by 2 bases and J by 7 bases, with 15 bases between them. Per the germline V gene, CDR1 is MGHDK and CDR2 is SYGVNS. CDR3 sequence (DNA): TGTGCCAGCAGTGAAATAGGACCAGTGGCTAATGAGCAGTTCTTC. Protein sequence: CASSEIGPVANEQFF.

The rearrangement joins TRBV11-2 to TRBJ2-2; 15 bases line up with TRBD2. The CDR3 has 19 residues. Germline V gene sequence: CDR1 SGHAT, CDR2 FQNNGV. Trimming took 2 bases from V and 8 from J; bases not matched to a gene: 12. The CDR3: CASSLPGLAGGLASGELFF. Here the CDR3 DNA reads TGTGCCAGCAGCTTACCCGGACTAGCGGGGGGGCTGGCGTCTGGGGAGCTGTTTTTT.

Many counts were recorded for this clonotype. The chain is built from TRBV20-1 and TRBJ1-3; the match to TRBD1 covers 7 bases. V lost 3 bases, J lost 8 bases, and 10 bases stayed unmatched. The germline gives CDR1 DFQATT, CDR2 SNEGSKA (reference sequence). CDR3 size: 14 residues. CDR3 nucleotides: TGCAGTGCTAGTCCCAGACAGGGTTTGGACACCATATATTTT. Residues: CSASPRQGLDTIYF.

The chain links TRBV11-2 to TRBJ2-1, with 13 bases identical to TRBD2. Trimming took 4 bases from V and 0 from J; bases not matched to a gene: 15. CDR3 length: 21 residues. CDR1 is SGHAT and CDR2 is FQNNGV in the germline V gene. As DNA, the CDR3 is TGTGCCAGCAGCTCTCGCTATTTCAGACTAGCGGGGGGAATCTCCTACAATGAGCAGTTCTTC. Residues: CASSSRYFRLAGGISYNEQFF.

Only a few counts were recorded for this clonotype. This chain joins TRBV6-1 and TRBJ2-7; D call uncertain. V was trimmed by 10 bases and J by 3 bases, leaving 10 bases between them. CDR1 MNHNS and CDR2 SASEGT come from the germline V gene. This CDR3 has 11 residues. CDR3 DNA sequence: TGTGCCACAGACAAGGTCTACGAGCAGTACTTC. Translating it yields CATDKVYEQYF.

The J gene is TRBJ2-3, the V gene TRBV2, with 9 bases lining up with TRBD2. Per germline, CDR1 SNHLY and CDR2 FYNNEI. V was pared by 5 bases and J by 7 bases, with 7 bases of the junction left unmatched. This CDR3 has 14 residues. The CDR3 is CASSSTSGQNTQYF. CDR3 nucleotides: TGTGCCAGCAGTTCGACTAGCGGACAGAATACGCAGTATTTT.

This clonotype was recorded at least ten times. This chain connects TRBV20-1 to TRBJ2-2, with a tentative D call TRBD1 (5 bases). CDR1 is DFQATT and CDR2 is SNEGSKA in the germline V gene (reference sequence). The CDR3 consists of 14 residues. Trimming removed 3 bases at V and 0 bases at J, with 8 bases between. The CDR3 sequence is CSARRTSNTGELFF. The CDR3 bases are TGCAGTGCTAGGAGGACATCGAACACCGGGGAGCTGTTTTTT.

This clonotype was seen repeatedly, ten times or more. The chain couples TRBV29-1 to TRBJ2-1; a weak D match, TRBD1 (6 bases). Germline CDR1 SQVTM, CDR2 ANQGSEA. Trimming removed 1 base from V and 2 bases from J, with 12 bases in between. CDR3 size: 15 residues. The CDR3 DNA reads TGCAGCGTTGAAGGTCCAGGGGAAACCTACAATGAGCAGTTCTTC. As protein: CSVEGPGETYNEQFF.

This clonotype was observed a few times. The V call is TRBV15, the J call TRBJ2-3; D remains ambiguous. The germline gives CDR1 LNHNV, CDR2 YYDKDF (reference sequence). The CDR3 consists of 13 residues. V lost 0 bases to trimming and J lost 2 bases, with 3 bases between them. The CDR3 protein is CATSREDTDTQYF. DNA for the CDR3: TGTGCCACCAGCAGAGAAGACACAGATACGCAGTATTTT.

The CDR3 region is CASRLQGTGNQPQHF. DNA of the CDR3: TGTGCCAGCAGGCTACAGGGAACCGGCAATCAGCCCCAGCATTTT. The chain employs TRBV2 and TRBJ1-5, with TRBD1 as a possible D gene (6 bases). This CDR3 spans 15 amino acids. V gave up 6 bases and J gave up 2 bases, with 14 bases separating them. From germline, CDR1 is SNHLY and CDR2 FYNNEI.